This T cell receptor beta chain emerged from a study of T cell clusters in autoimmune cytopenias. Per the germline V gene, CDR1 is KGHSH and CDR2 is LQKENI. The CDR3 has 15 residues. TRB was amplified by touch-down multiplex PCR, primer pools A and B combined. After re-calling the multiplex PCR reads, TCRdb lists one entry per CDR3 protein, DNA absent. This sample's table reports approximately 15,000 distinct CDR3 sequences. Tens of thousands of genome equivalents of blood DNA were amplified for TRB. These same records also appear under a second study, on T cell repertoires in aging, cancer and after chemotherapy.

The specimen was peripheral blood. The source of this sequence is a human donor in good health. J is TRBJ2-3 and V is TRBV18. CDR3 protein: CASSQPTDRTDTQYF.